The 19 T cell receptor beta chains presented below share a single source sample, sequenced in a study of T cells in localized non-small cell lung cancer. The assay was immunoSEQ multiplex PCR, and TCRdb's table has in-frame clones only and misses some. The table has thousands of clones, 28% seen once. The sample consisted of lung tumor tissue, taken before any cancer treatment. These receptors were taken from a female donor older than 55 with stage II squamous cell lung carcinoma.

The chain joins TRBV18 to TRBJ2-4; D may correspond to TRBD1 or TRBD2 (5 bases each). The CDR3 has 14 amino acids. The germline V gene has CDR1 KGHSH and CDR2 LQKENI. The V end was cut by 6 bases, the J end by 7 bases, with 16 bases between. CDR3 coding DNA: TGTGCCAGCTCCCAGGGACCGTCGTCGAACATTCAGTACTTC. Translated: CASSQGPSSNIQYF.

The gene calls are TRBV28 and TRBJ1-2, with 8 bases fitting TRBD1. The J segment lost 3 bases and the V segment lost 4 bases, leaving 4 bases of the junction unmatched. CDR3 length: 14 amino acids. Germline CDR1 MDHEN, CDR2 SYDVKM. The CDR3 is CASSSGGWDYGYTF. The CDR3 coding sequence is TGTGCCAGCAGTTCAGGGGGCTGGGACTATGGCTACACCTTC.

The gene calls are TRBV28 and TRBJ1-2; weak D call: TRBD1 (5 bases). Trimming removed 9 bases at V and 4 bases at J, with 12 bases between. Germline-derived CDR1 and CDR2 are MDHEN and SYDVKM. The CDR3 runs to 12 residues. Written as DNA, the CDR3 is TGTGCCAGTGGGGGGACGCTCTATGGCTACACCTTC. Its protein is CASGGTLYGYTF.

This chain joins TRBV6-8 and TRBJ2-3; D is undetermined. V lost 5 bases and J 0 bases, leaving 9 bases between the germline ends. The CDR3 covers 14 residues. CDR1 and CDR2 from the germline V gene are MNHGY and SAAAGT. The CDR3 here is CASSVVFSTDTQYF. CDR3 bases: TGTGCCAGCAGTGTAGTGTTTAGCACAGATACGCAGTATTTT.

This clone ranks as medium-sized. The V gene is TRBV19, the J gene TRBJ2-7, with no clear D. This CDR3 has 13 amino acids. Germline-derived CDR1 and CDR2 are LNHDA and SQIVND (reference sequence). Trimming left V 1 base short and J 0 bases short, with 4 bases between. The CDR3 nucleotides read TGTGCCAGTAGTATAGCCAGCTCCTACGAGCAGTACTTC. This gives the protein CASSIASSYEQYF.

Sample share makes this clone medium-sized. This chain uses TRBV11-3 with TRBJ2-3; D may correspond to TRBD1 or TRBD2 (6 bases each). From germline, CDR1 is SGHNT and CDR2 YENEEA. This CDR3 is built from 16 residues. V gave up 3 bases and J gave up 7 bases, with 20 bases separating them. Here the CDR3 DNA reads TGTGCCAGCAGCTTGAGGGGCGGGACAACCCTGAATACGCAGTATTTT. Translating gives CASSLRGGTTLNTQYF.

The chain joins TRBV11-3 to TRBJ2-4; TRBD1 matches 7 bases. In germline, CDR1 is SGHNT, CDR2 YENEEA. CDR3 length equals 15 residues. Trimming at V came to 2 bases and at J to 3 bases, leaving 4 bases not matched to a gene. In DNA, the CDR3 is TGTGCCAGCAGCTTAACAGGGGTGGGCAAAAACATTCAGTACTTC. It codes for CASSLTGVGKNIQYF.

The rearrangement joins TRBV28 to TRBJ1-6; D call uncertain. The germline gives CDR1 MDHEN, CDR2 SYDVKM. This CDR3 region has 18 residues. Trimming removed 2 bases from V and 6 bases from J, with 20 bases in between. The CDR3 DNA follows: TGTGCCAGCAGTTTACGGACTAACTCCGGACCTTTTAATTCACCCCTCCACTTT. As protein: CASSLRTNSGPFNSPLHF.

The chain is built from TRBV10-2 and TRBJ2-7, with 8 bases that match TRBD1. Trimming cost V 10 bases and J 4 bases; bases outside gene matches: 6. This CDR3 has 12 amino acids. Germline values: CDR1 WSHSY, CDR2 SAAADI. The CDR3 DNA is TGCGCCATAGGACAGGGTGTGTACGAGCAGTACTTC. Its translation: CAIGQGVYEQYF.

This clone has just a few counts. The J gene is TRBJ1-4, the V gene TRBV9; 7 bases match TRBD1. Unmatched junction bases numbered 15, after V lost 8 bases and J lost 8 bases. The CDR3 length is 15 residues. Germline V lookup: CDR1 SGDLS, CDR2 YYNGEE. CDR3 protein: CASQLQGSMGEKLFF. DNA for the CDR3: TGTGCCAGTCAGCTACAGGGGAGTATGGGCGAAAAACTGTTTTTT.

The gene calls are TRBV4-1 and TRBJ2-5; D may be TRBD1 (8 bases). Trimming left V 4 bases short and J 5 bases short, with 17 bases between. Germline CDR1 reads MGHRA; CDR2 reads YSYEKL. The length of the CDR3 is 15 residues. The CDR3 nucleotides read TGCGCCAGCAGCCGGGAGGGACAGGATAGGGAGACCCAGTACTTC. The encoded protein is CASSREGQDRETQYF.

The CDR3 DNA reads TGTGCCAGCTCACTCAGTGCGGAGACGAGCAATCAGCCCCAGCATTTT. Translating gives CASSLSAETSNQPQHF. The rearrangement uses TRBV18 and TRBJ1-5; D uncertain. The CDR3 extends over 16 amino acids. Trimming pared 4 bases from V and 1 base from J, leaving 14 bases between. CDR1 is KGHSH, CDR2 LQKENI, per germline.

This clone has more than one count but fewer than ten. V is TRBV7-5 and J is TRBJ2-7; TRBD2 was called by the table and not checked on the DNA. TRBV7-5 is designated a pseudogene. There are 15 residues in the CDR3. This CDR3 reads CASSLFSGDVYEQYF. In nucleotides, the CDR3 is TGTGCCAGCAGCTTATTCAGCGGGGACGTCTACGAGCAGTACTTC.

This clone was seen a handful of times. This sequence joins TRBV6-8 and TRBJ2-7; 11 nucleotides line up with TRBD2. CDR3 length equals 15 residues. Per germline, CDR1 MNHGY and CDR2 SAAAGT. V lost 7 bases to trimming and J lost 2 bases; unmatched junction nucleotides: 7. The CDR3 sequence: CASTLLAGVTYEQYF. The CDR3 coding sequence is TGTGCCAGCACCCTACTAGCGGGGGTGACCTACGAGCAGTACTTC.

This clone was counted between two and nine times. This chain joins TRBV11-1 and TRBJ2-3; TRBD2 aligns across 8 bases. V trimming: 3 bases; J trimming: 3 bases; junction bases outside the gene matches: 5. Looked up from germline, CDR1 is SGHAT and CDR2 is FQDESV (reference sequence). This CDR3 is 15 amino acids long. CDR3: CASSLMGGGTDTQYF. CDR3 coding DNA: TGTGCCAGCAGCTTGATGGGCGGGGGGACAGATACGCAGTATTTT. Complete variable domain (other parts from reference TRBV11-1 and TRBJ2-3): EAEVAQSPRYKITEKSQAVAFWCDPISGHATLYWYRQILGQGPELLVQFQDESVVDDSQLPKDRFSAERLKGVDSTLKIQPAELGDSAMYLCASSLMGGGTDTQYFGPGTRLTVL.

This clone has just a few counts. J is TRBJ1-1 and V is TRBV6-8; D unclear. Trimming removed 2 bases at V and 6 bases at J, with 10 bases between. Per the germline V gene, CDR1 is MNHGY and CDR2 is SAAAGT. This CDR3 spans 13 amino acids. In DNA form, the CDR3 reads TGTGCCAGCAGTTACCCTGGGGAGGCTGAAGCTTTCTTT. Protein sequence: CASSYPGEAEAFF.

The chain uses TRBV6-8 and TRBJ2-7; TRBD1 might be the D (5 bases). This CDR3 spans 12 amino acids. The germline V gene has CDR1 MNHGY and CDR2 SAAAGT. With 5 bases removed from V and 2 bases from J, the gap between germline ends came to 7 bases. The CDR3 reads CASSRQTYEQYF. The CDR3 nucleotides read TGTGCCAGCAGTAGACAGACCTACGAGCAGTACTTC.

This clone is termed medium-sized. The chain uses TRBV11-3 and TRBJ1-6, with D uncertain. This CDR3 has 15 amino acids. V was pared by 0 bases and J by 4 bases, with 7 bases between. Germline CDR1 SGHNT, CDR2 YENEEA. CDR3 loop: CASSLEGIYNSPLHF. CDR3 coding DNA: TGTGCCAGCAGCTTAGAGGGGATTTATAATTCACCCCTCCACTTT. Filled out from reference TRBV11-3 and TRBJ1-6, the complete variable domain reads EAGVVQSPRYKIIEKKQPVAFWCNPISGHNTLYWYLQNLGQGPELLIRYENEEAVDDSQLPKDRFSAERLKGVDSTLKIQPAELGDSAVYLCASSLEGIYNSPLHFGNGTRLTVT.

By share, this clone ranks as medium-sized (0.01 to 0.1%). CDR3 coding DNA: TGTGCCAGCAGTGCAGCCCGGGGGGCCGAAGCTTTCTTT. Amino acid sequence: CASSAARGAEAFF. The chain carries TRBV28 and TRBJ1-1, with a weak D call TRBD1 (6 bases). The CDR3 is made up of 13 amino acids. The V end lost 5 bases, the J end lost 8 bases, and 15 bases lay between the germline ends. Germline CDR1 is MDHEN and CDR2 is SYDVKM.